One sample yielded the 16 T cell receptor beta chains listed below, sequenced in a study of OX40 agonist ivuxolimab in advanced cancers. The library was built by means of the immunoSEQ multiplex PCR assay. TCRdb took this table from immuneACCESS and kept in-frame rearrangements with V and J called. Such tables lack part of the clones; where checked against another copy, unresolved V genes explain under half of the gap, and the rest is unexplained. This sample gives around 68,000 clones in total; roughly 81% of them show up just once. Roughly 16% of the sample is held by the ten biggest clonotypes. Sequenced here: CD4+ or CD8+ T cells sorted from blood, sampled in a trial of the OX40 agonist ivuxolimab. The receptor set was obtained from an adult with an advanced solid tumor such as melanoma, head and neck, liver or kidney cancer.

V usage is TRBV18 and J usage is TRBJ1-1; D is unclear. Trimming removed 2 bases at V and 2 bases at J, with 12 bases between. In germline, CDR1 is KGHSH, CDR2 LQKENI. The CDR3 has 15 amino acids. This chain's CDR3 is CASSPIVSRNTEAFF. The DNA of the CDR3 is TGTGCCAGCTCACCAATTGTCAGCCGCAACACTGAAGCTTTCTTT.

This rearrangement joins TRBV19 to TRBJ1-1; 8 bases agree with TRBD1. CDR3 length equals 14 residues. CDR1 is LNHDA and CDR2 is SQIVND in the germline V gene (reference sequence). V was clipped by 3 bases and J by 4 bases; unmatched bases: 4. The DNA of the CDR3 is TGTGCCAGTAGTATTACAGGGGGTAGCACTGAAGCTTTCTTT. Its translation: CASSITGGSTEAFF.

This sequence joins TRBV5-1 and TRBJ2-2, with D unclear. The germline gives CDR1 SGHRS, CDR2 YFSETQ. V lost 2 bases and J lost 5, with 7 bases in between. The CDR3 runs 13 residues. This CDR3 reads CASSLSQTGELFF. In DNA, the CDR3 is TGCGCCAGCAGCTTAAGTCAGACCGGGGAGCTGTTTTTT.

With respect to this clone: Sequence at one end of the junction differs from germline and may be a read error. This chain links TRBV4-1 with TRBJ1-1, with D unclear. Germline V lookup: CDR1 MGHRA, CDR2 YSYEKL. The CDR3 contains 13 residues. The CDR3 DNA is TGTGCCAGCAGCCAAGGCAGCGTGGGGTTAGCTTTCTTT. Protein product: CASSQGSVGLAFF.

V is TRBV13 and J is TRBJ2-3; 7 nucleotides match TRBD2. The trim removed 4 bases at V and 2 bases at J, leaving 12 bases unmatched. Germline CDR1 is PRHDT and CDR2 is FYEKMQ (reference sequence). This CDR3 is built from 17 residues. The CDR3 protein is CASSSKTSSGPTDTQYF. The CDR3 DNA follows: TGTGCCAGCAGCTCGAAGACTAGCTCTGGACCCACAGATACGCAGTATTTT.

The V gene is TRBV10-3, the J gene TRBJ2-3, with 12 bases that match TRBD2. Germline V gene lookup returns CDR1 ENHRY and CDR2 SYGVKD. The V gene end was trimmed by 0 bases and the J gene end by 2 bases; junction bases not matched to a gene: 9. There are 19 residues in the CDR3. DNA of the CDR3: TGTGCCATCAGTGAGTCGACTTCTAGCGGGAGGGAGTACACAGATACGCAGTATTTT. This encodes CAISESTSSGREYTDTQYF.

The chain is built from TRBV28 and TRBJ2-1; TRBD2 matches at 11 bases. The V gene's germline CDR1 is MDHEN and CDR2 SYDVKM. The V gene end was trimmed by 2 bases and the J gene end by 3 bases; junction bases not matched to a gene: 9. The CDR3 extends over 18 amino acids. This chain's CDR3 is CASSLELAGGYDYNEQFF. The CDR3 DNA follows: TGTGCCAGCAGTTTAGAATTAGCGGGAGGGTACGACTACAATGAGCAGTTCTTC.

The rearrangement links TRBV19 to TRBJ1-1; 7 bases line up with TRBD1. Germline values: CDR1 LNHDA, CDR2 SQIVND (reference sequence). V shed 6 bases, J shed 3 bases, and the junction held 10 bases outside the gene matches. This CDR3 comprises 15 residues. The CDR3, as DNA: TGTGCCAGTAGCCCGGAGGGACAGCTGTACACTGAAGCTTTCTTT. It codes for CASSPEGQLYTEAFF.

This clone was picked up a small number of times. This chain uses TRBV25-1 with TRBJ2-2; no firm D call. CDR3 length: 12 amino acids. The V and J ends lost 1 base and 7 bases respectively, with 4 bases between them. The V gene's germline CDR1 is MGHDK and CDR2 SYGVNS. The CDR3 bases are TGTGCCAGCAGTGAATCGAACGGGGAGCTGTTTTTT. This gives the protein CASSESNGELFF.

This clone was seen once. The V and J genes are TRBV28 and TRBJ1-4, with D possibly matching TRBD1 (5 bases). The CDR3 contains 16 residues. V was clipped by 6 bases and J by 5 bases, with 19 bases between them. Germline V gene data show CDR1 as MDHEN and CDR2 as SYDVKM. The CDR3 sequence: CASRPQSGGGNEKLFF. In DNA form, the CDR3 reads TGTGCCAGCAGACCCCAGTCGGGCGGGGGAAATGAAAAACTGTTTTTT.

The chain employs TRBV28 and TRBJ1-5; 7 bases fit TRBD1. CDR3 length: 15 amino acids. Trimming removed 5 bases from V and 0 bases from J; junction bases left unmatched: 4. The germline V gene has CDR1 MDHEN and CDR2 SYDVKM. The CDR3 loop is CASSPQGPSNQPQHF. The CDR3 DNA reads TGTGCCAGCAGTCCACAGGGGCCTAGCAATCAGCCCCAGCATTTT.

V is TRBV6-6 and J is TRBJ2-2; D possibly corresponds to TRBD1 (5 bases). The CDR3 contains 16 residues. CDR1 and CDR2 from the germline V gene are MNHNY and SVGAGI (reference sequence). V lost 9 bases and J 1 base, leaving 18 bases between the germline ends. The CDR3 loop is CASITSAQGNTGELFF. CDR3 DNA: TGTGCCAGTATAACTTCCGCCCAGGGGAACACCGGGGAGCTGTTTTTT.

The J gene is TRBJ1-2, the V gene TRBV11-2; D perhaps matches TRBD1 (6 bases). The CDR3 loop spans 16 amino acids. V was trimmed by 3 bases and J by 1 base, leaving 15 bases between them. From germline, CDR1 is SGHAT and CDR2 FQNNGV. The CDR3 protein is CASSFSGRGSNYGYTF. CDR3 nucleotide sequence: TGTGCCAGCAGCTTCAGCGGCAGGGGCAGTAACTATGGCTACACCTTC.

Comment on this clone: The sample holds other DNA sequences that translate to the same CDR3. The V gene is TRBV19, the J gene TRBJ1-1, with D perhaps matching TRBD1 (6 bases). This CDR3 comprises 13 residues. CDR1 LNHDA and CDR2 SQIVND come from the germline V gene (reference sequence). The V and J ends lost 5 bases and 1 base respectively, with 8 bases between them. CDR3 bases: TGTGCCAGTAGTTCGGACAGGAACACTGAAGCTTTCTTT. This gives the protein CASSSDRNTEAFF.

The chain joins TRBV14 to TRBJ1-2, with a possible D match to TRBD1 (5 bases). V dropped 2 bases and J dropped 3 bases, with 13 bases sitting between them. Germline assignment: CDR1 SGHDN and CDR2 FVKESK. The CDR3 has 15 amino acids. CDR3: CASSQQRGSDYGYTF. The CDR3 DNA sequence: TGTGCCAGCAGCCAACAGAGGGGCTCGGACTATGGCTACACCTTC.

The V gene is TRBV2, the J gene TRBJ1-1; tentatively, D is TRBD1 (6 bases). Germline loops: CDR1 SNHLY, CDR2 FYNNEI. There are 13 residues in the CDR3. V lost 11 bases, J lost 4 bases, and 17 bases lay in between. CDR3 protein: CARDTGGGTEAFF. The CDR3 DNA sequence: TGTGCCCGCGACACGGGGGGCGGCACTGAAGCTTTCTTT.